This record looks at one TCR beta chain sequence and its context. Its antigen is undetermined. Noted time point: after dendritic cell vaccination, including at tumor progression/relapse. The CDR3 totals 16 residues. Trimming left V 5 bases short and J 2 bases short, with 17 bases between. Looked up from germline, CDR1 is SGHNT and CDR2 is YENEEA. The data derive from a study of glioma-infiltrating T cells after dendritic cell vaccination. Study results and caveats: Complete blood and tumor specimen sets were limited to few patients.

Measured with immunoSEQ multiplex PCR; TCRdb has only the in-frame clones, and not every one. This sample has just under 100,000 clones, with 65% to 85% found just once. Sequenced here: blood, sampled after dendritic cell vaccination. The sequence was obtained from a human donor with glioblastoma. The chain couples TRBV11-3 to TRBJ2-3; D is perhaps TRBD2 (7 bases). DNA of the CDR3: TGTGCCAGCAGCGGGGGGGGCGGGCCGTTCACAGATACGCAGTATTTT. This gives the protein CASSGGGGPFTDTQYF.